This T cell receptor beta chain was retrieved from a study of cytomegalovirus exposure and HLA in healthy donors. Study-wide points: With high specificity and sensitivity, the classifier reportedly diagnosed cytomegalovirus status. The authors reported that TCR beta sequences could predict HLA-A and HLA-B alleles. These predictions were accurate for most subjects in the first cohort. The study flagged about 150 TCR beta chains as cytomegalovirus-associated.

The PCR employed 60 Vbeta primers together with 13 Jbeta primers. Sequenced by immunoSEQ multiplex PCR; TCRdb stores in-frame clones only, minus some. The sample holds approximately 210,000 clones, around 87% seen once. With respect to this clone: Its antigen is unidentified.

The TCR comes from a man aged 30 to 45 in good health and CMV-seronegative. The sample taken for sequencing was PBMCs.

The CDR3 here is CASSSGHTKTTEAFF. The DNA for the CDR3 is TGCGCCAGCAGCTCGGGACACACTAAGACCACTGAAGCTTTCTTT. The rearrangement joins TRBV5-1 to TRBJ1-1, with TRBD1 as a possible D gene (6 bases). This CDR3 has 15 residues. The germline gives CDR1 SGHRS, CDR2 YFSETQ. Trimming shortened V by 3 bases and J by 4 bases, and 16 bases separated the two germline ends.